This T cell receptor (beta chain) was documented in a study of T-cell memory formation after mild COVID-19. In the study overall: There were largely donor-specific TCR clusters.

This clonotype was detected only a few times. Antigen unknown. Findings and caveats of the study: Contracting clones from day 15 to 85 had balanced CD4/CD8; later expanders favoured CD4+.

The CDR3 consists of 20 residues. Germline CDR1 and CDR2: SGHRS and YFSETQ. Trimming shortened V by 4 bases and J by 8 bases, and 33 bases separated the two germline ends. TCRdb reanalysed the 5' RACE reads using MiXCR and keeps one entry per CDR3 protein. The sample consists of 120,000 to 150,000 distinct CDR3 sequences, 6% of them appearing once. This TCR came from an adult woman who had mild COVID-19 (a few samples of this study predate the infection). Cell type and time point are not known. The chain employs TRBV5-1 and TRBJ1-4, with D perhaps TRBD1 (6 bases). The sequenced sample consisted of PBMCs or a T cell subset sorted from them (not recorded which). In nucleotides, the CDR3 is TGCGCCAGCAGCCCAGGAGGACAGACGCCTTCCATCCGGTTTCGAGAAAAACTGTTTTTT. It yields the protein CASSPGGQTPSIRFREKLFF.